Each of the 22 T cell receptor beta chains below was sequenced from the same sample in a study of blood T cell repertoires in COVID-19. TCRdb's table, derived via immunoSEQ multiplex PCR, lists solely in-frame clones and lacks some. The table has around 250,000 clones, around nine tenths seen once. The specimen was peripheral blood. All receptors derive from a woman in her sixties or seventies with active or convalescent COVID-19.

The chain joins TRBV11-2 to TRBJ2-2; D may be TRBD1 (5 bases). Trimming pared 4 bases from V and 1 base from J, leaving 7 bases between. The CDR3 is 14 residues long. The germline CDR1 and CDR2 sequences are SGHAT and FQNNGV. The DNA for the CDR3 is TGTGCCAGCAGCTGGGGCAAGAACACCGGGGAGCTGTTTTTT. The encoded protein is CASSWGKNTGELFF.

The J gene is TRBJ1-3, the V gene TRBV5-1; the D is unclear. Germline-derived CDR1 and CDR2 are SGHRS and YFSETQ. CDR3 length: 16 residues. V lost 3 bases and J lost 0, with 13 bases in between. CDR3 sequence reads: CASSSDSPLSGNTIYF. The CDR3 DNA reads TGCGCCAGCAGCTCGGACTCACCTCTCTCTGGAAACACCATATATTTT.

The chain employs TRBV7-9 and TRBJ1-2, with 8 positions matching TRBD1. The V and J ends lost 5 bases and 5 bases, in that order; junction bases with no gene match: 7. Germline lookup yields CDR1 SEHNR and CDR2 FQNEAQ (reference sequence). The CDR3 covers 14 residues. CDR3 nucleotide sequence: TGTGCCAGCAGCGCGCAGACAGGGGCATATGGCTACACCTTC. This translates into CASSAQTGAYGYTF.

The chain is built from TRBV10-3 and TRBJ2-3; possible D gene TRBD2, 5 bases. The CDR3 consists of 15 residues. V was clipped by 0 bases and J by 6 bases, with 13 bases between them. The germline V gene has CDR1 ENHRY and CDR2 SYGVKD. The CDR3 region is CAISESTRGLDTQYF. For the CDR3, the DNA is TGTGCCATCAGTGAGTCTACCCGCGGGCTGGATACGCAGTATTTT.

The chain carries TRBV19 and TRBJ1-5; D might be TRBD1 (6 bases). This CDR3 has 11 residues. Per germline, CDR1 LNHDA and CDR2 SQIVND (reference sequence). Deletions cut 6 bases from V and 16 bases from J, with 16 bases between. CDR3 nucleotides: TGTGCCAGTAGCTCCCTCGGGACACAACATTTT. This translates into CASSSLGTQHF.

The J gene is TRBJ2-7, the V gene TRBV28, with a weak D call TRBD2 (5 bases). V lost 5 bases, J lost 9 bases, and 17 bases lay in between. The germline CDR1 and CDR2 sequences are MDHEN and SYDVKM. The CDR3 sequence is 13 residues long. In nucleotides, the CDR3 is TGTGCCAGCAGTCAATCCTTTTCTGAGGGGCAGTACTTC. Translating it yields CASSQSFSEGQYF.

This clone was observed a handful of times. At one boundary the junction diverges from the germline segment, which might be a read error. The CDR3 loop is CASSTPDRAQWDTEAFF. The CDR3 coding sequence is TGTGCCAGCTCAACACCTGACAGGGCCCAGTGGGACACTGAAGCTTTCTTT. The chain carries TRBV18 and TRBJ1-1; 7 positions agree with TRBD1. The CDR3 runs 17 residues. Per germline, CDR1 KGHSH and CDR2 LQKENI.

The rearrangement joins TRBV27 to TRBJ1-6, with D uncertain. The length of the CDR3 is 13 residues. Germline V CDR1 and CDR2: MNHEY, SMNVEV (reference sequence). Trimming pared 5 bases from V and 8 bases from J, leaving 10 bases between. The CDR3 here is CASSPYSDSPLHF. DNA of the CDR3: TGTGCCAGCAGTCCGTACAGTGATTCACCCCTCCACTTT.

V gene TRBV7-9 combines with J gene TRBJ1-3, with D unclear. Germline V gene sequence: CDR1 SEHNR, CDR2 FQNEAQ (reference sequence). There are 12 residues in the CDR3. V lost 1 base and J lost 11, with 9 bases in between. CDR3 in amino acids: CASSLGGDAIYF. The DNA for the CDR3 is TGTGCCAGCAGCTTAGGTGGAGATGCCATATATTTT.

V gene TRBV19 combines with J gene TRBJ2-2, with D possibly matching TRBD2 (6 bases). The V gene lost 4 bases and the J gene lost 9 bases, with 18 bases spanning the gap. Germline V CDR1 and CDR2: LNHDA, SQIVND (reference sequence). This CDR3 contains 15 residues. The CDR3 DNA reads as TGTGCCAGTAGTAAAAGCCTGGCGGGGAATCGGGAGCTGTTTTTT. Residues: CASSKSLAGNRELFF.

The DNA of the CDR3 is TGTGCCATCAGTGGCAGGGAAGGCCATTCGTCTGGAAACACCATATATTTT. Amino acid sequence: CAISGREGHSSGNTIYF. The chain carries TRBV10-3 and TRBJ1-3, with a possible D match to TRBD1 (5 bases). The germline gives CDR1 ENHRY, CDR2 SYGVKD. The CDR3 is made up of 17 amino acids. Trimming took off 4 bases at V and 1 base at J, with 17 bases between the two ends.

The rearrangement links TRBV11-2 to TRBJ2-1; a weak D match, TRBD2 (6 bases). The CDR3 contains 16 residues. CDR1 SGHAT and CDR2 FQNNGV come from the germline V gene. V dropped 3 bases and J dropped 2 bases, with 14 bases sitting between them. CDR3 DNA: TGTGCCAGCAGCTTCAGGGAGGTGGCGGCCTACAATGAGCAGTTCTTC. Translating it yields CASSFREVAAYNEQFF.

The genes are TRBV5-1 and TRBJ2-6; 7 nucleotides agree with TRBD2. From germline, CDR1 is SGHRS and CDR2 YFSETQ. Trimming took 6 bases from V and 2 from J; bases not matched to a gene: 5. The CDR3 sequence is 15 residues long. Here the CDR3 reads CASTTAGAGANVLTF. The DNA of the CDR3 is TGCGCCAGCACCACTGCGGGGGCTGGGGCCAACGTCCTGACTTTC. The full variable domain, with the rest looked up from reference TRBV5-1 and TRBJ2-6, is KAGVTQTPRYLIKTRGQQVTLSCSPISGHRSVSWYQQTPGQGLQFLFEYFSETQRNKGNFPGRFSGRQFSNSRSEMNVSTLELGDSALYLCASTTAGAGANVLTFGAGSRLTVL.

This clone was seen more than once but under ten times. The chain has TRBV4-3 and TRBJ2-7; tentatively, D is TRBD2 (7 bases). This CDR3 is 15 amino acids long. Germline lookup yields CDR1 LGHNA and CDR2 YSLEER. V was pared by 4 bases and J by 4 bases, with 17 bases between. CDR3 sequence: CASSLDSGGPYEQYF. CDR3 DNA: TGCGCCAGCAGCCTGGATTCGGGGGGCCCTTACGAGCAGTACTTC.

CDR3 bases: TGCGCCAGCAGCTTGGTAGGGGGCGCAAACACTGAAGCTTTCTTT. It encodes CASSLVGGANTEAFF. The chain joins TRBV5-1 to TRBJ1-1, with TRBD1 matching 7 bases. From germline, CDR1 is SGHRS and CDR2 YFSETQ. The CDR3 spans 15 residues. V lost 0 bases to trimming and J lost 2 bases; unmatched junction nucleotides: 4.

The J gene is TRBJ2-7, the V gene TRBV15, with D hard to call. Germline V gene sequence: CDR1 LNHNV, CDR2 YYDKDF (reference sequence). The germline V and J ends were trimmed by 0 bases and 3 bases, with 6 bases remaining between them. The CDR3 is made up of 13 amino acids. The CDR3 region has the DNA TGTGCCACCAGCAGAGAGGCCCTCTACGAGCAGTACTTC. Translation gives CATSREALYEQYF.

The J gene is TRBJ1-5, the V gene TRBV4-3; D is unresolved. Germline-derived CDR1 and CDR2 are LGHNA and YSLEER. V shed 0 bases and J shed 0 bases, with 12 bases lying between them. The CDR3 has 17 residues. This CDR3 reads CASSQDFKLYSNQPQHF. Here the CDR3 DNA reads TGCGCCAGCAGCCAAGATTTTAAGCTGTATAGCAATCAGCCCCAGCATTTT.

The J gene is TRBJ1-4, the V gene TRBV7-9, with D perhaps TRBD1 (5 bases). The CDR3 consists of 15 residues. From germline, CDR1 is SEHNR and CDR2 FQNEAQ (reference sequence). V lost 5 bases, J lost 3 bases, and 13 bases lay in between. CDR3 bases: TGTGCCAGCAGCCTAAAACAGGCCCCTAATGAAAAACTGTTTTTT. Translated, it gives CASSLKQAPNEKLFF.

V and J are TRBV5-4 and TRBJ1-1; 8 bases map to TRBD1. Germline CDR1 is SGHNT and CDR2 is YYREEE (reference sequence). The length of the CDR3 is 14 residues. J was trimmed by 5 bases and V by 0 bases; bases with no gene match: 3. The CDR3 DNA reads as TGTGCCAGCAGCTTGGAACAGGGGGTAACTGAAGCTTTCTTT. Translating it yields CASSLEQGVTEAFF.

V gene TRBV5-1 combines with J gene TRBJ2-1; D perhaps matches TRBD2 (5 bases). V was pared by 5 bases and J by 5 bases, with 17 bases between. Germline V gene lookup returns CDR1 SGHRS and CDR2 YFSETQ. The CDR3 loop spans 15 amino acids. Here the CDR3 DNA reads TGCGCCAGCAGTCCTAGGGTAGCGTCCGACAATGAGCAGTTCTTC. Translated, it gives CASSPRVASDNEQFF.

The chain recombines TRBV19 with TRBJ2-5, with D perhaps TRBD2 (5 bases). Germline CDR1 is LNHDA and CDR2 is SQIVND (reference sequence). The CDR3 contains 15 residues. The V end was cut by 7 bases, the J end by 5 bases, with 20 bases between. CDR3 loop: CASKGSLGGGETQYF. The DNA of the CDR3 is TGTGCCAGTAAAGGGAGTCTTGGAGGTGGCGAGACCCAGTACTTC.

This sequence joins TRBV7-2 and TRBJ1-2; the match to TRBD1 covers 8 bases. V dropped 6 bases and J dropped 5; count of bases not matched to a gene: 8. Germline V lookup: CDR1 SGHTA, CDR2 FQGNSA. This CDR3 is 14 amino acids long. The CDR3 here is CASRFGQGEYGYTF. The CDR3 region has the DNA TGTGCCAGCAGGTTTGGACAGGGAGAGTATGGCTACACCTTC.